Here is one T cell receptor (beta chain) with its context. In the study's own analysis: By means of reference gene primer amplification, nucleated cell counts were estimated. The protocol was immunoSEQ multiplex PCR, while the TCRdb copy is restricted to in-frame clones and leaves out a portion. V, J and clone size are taken as reported in that table, and D and trimming were inferred from the DNA itself. This table has some 200,000 clones, roughly 90% appearing once. Cohort placement rested on clinical history that participants reported themselves. The data were taken from a study of blood T cell repertoires in COVID-19. Overall study: COVID-19 samples from acute and convalescent phases originated in the United States, Italy and Spain.

Germline V lookup: CDR1 MDHEN, CDR2 SYDVKM. The CDR3 is 17 amino acids. Unmatched junction bases numbered 7, after V lost 0 bases and J lost 6 bases. The origin of this receptor is a woman aged 18-29 years who had recovered from COVID-19. The specimen was PBMCs or T cells enriched from blood (not recorded which). J is TRBJ2-1 and V is TRBV28, with 11 nucleotides matching TRBD2. CDR3 coding DNA: TGTGCCAGCAGTTTATGGAAAGGACTAGCGGGTTCCAATGAGCAGTTCTTC. Its protein product is CASSLWKGLAGSNEQFF.